Listed below are T cell receptor beta chains from one sample, sequenced in a study of monozygotic twins with inflammatory bowel disease. One entry per CDR3 protein, without DNA, is what TCRdb gives after re-calling the 5' RACE reads. Found here are 200,000 to 250,000 distinct CDR3 sequences; the top ten clones hold 6% to 9%. The sample consisted of blood. The receptors here all came from a human donor with ulcerative colitis or Crohn's disease, or a healthy co-twin of an affected twin (not recorded which). CDR3s include the opening cysteine and the closing phenylalanine or tryptophan.

J,V,CDR3
TRBJ2-5,TRBV5-4,CASSLVGQAGETQYF
TRBJ2-7,TRBV25-1,CASSWRIREKPYEQYF
TRBJ2-3,TRBV25-1,CASSENRGRGSDTQYF
TRBJ2-2,TRBV5-1,CASSPNPSGITGELFF
TRBJ2-3,TRBV12-3/TRBV12-4,CASSPDRGYWTDTQYF
TRBJ2-1,TRBV7-2,CASSNPNNEQFF
TRBJ2-7,TRBV7-2,CASSFAVLTYEQYF
TRBJ1-2,TRBV7-6,CASSLEITPSGGYTF
TRBJ2-3,TRBV4-2,CASSQDVASGGAEDTQYF
TRBJ2-3,TRBV4-3,CASSQDRMNGDSTDTQYF
TRBJ1-4,TRBV11-2,CASSRDGLHEKLFF
TRBJ2-3,TRBV2,CASRSIAGGPNTQYF
TRBJ2-7,TRBV9,CASSPRTGPDEQYF
TRBJ1-2,TRBV27,CASSFRGNYGYTF